Sequencing of this TCR beta chain was carried out in a study of cytomegalovirus exposure and HLA in healthy donors. The study, taken as a whole, reports: Rarity held for most TCR sequences, but there were some public TCRs that occurred in many donors. Associated with cytomegalovirus, according to the listing, were approximately 160 TCR beta chains.

Germline-derived CDR1 and CDR2 are SGHVS and FNYEAQ. The trim removed 5 bases at V and 3 bases at J, leaving 9 bases unmatched. CDR3 length: 16 amino acids. A note on this clone: Its antigen remains unknown.

Profiling relied on immunoSEQ multiplex PCR, and the TCRdb table lists in-frame clones only, not all of them. The table has around 220,000 clones, roughly 88% seen once. The chain is built from TRBV7-6 and TRBJ2-7, with TRBD2 matching over 11 bases. This TCR was sampled from a woman in her 30s in good health and CMV-seropositive. The sample taken for sequencing was PBMCs. In nucleotides, the CDR3 is TGTGCCAGCAGCCAAGGGACTAGCGGCCACTACTACGAGCAGTACTTC. This translates into CASSQGTSGHYYEQYF.